This TCR beta chain originates from a study of HIV-infected patients and healthy controls. 500 ng RNA was reverse transcribed with alpha and beta constant-region primers. Each of the alpha and beta chains got its own library through chain-specific third strand synthesis with indices. TCRdb redid the calling of the 5' RACE reads with MiXCR, one entry per CDR3 protein. The table records thousands of distinct CDR3 sequences, 10% of them present only once. CDR1 and CDR2 (germline): MNHEY, SMNVEV (reference sequence). V gave up 5 bases and J gave up 4 bases, with 12 bases separating them. The CDR3 runs 15 residues. By share, this clonotype counts as medium-sized. Follow-up blood was drawn about 14 weeks, roughly three months, after antiretroviral therapy began. Whole blood was used without fractionation, so all unsorted peripheral T cells were included.

The rearrangement uses TRBV27 and TRBJ1-6, with D hard to call. The receptor was derived from an adult with HIV infection. This specimen was blood, taken during antiretroviral therapy. DNA of the CDR3: TGTGCCAGCAGTCCCTCCCCGGGGTATAATTCACCCCTCCACTTT. Its protein product is CASSPSPGYNSPLHF.